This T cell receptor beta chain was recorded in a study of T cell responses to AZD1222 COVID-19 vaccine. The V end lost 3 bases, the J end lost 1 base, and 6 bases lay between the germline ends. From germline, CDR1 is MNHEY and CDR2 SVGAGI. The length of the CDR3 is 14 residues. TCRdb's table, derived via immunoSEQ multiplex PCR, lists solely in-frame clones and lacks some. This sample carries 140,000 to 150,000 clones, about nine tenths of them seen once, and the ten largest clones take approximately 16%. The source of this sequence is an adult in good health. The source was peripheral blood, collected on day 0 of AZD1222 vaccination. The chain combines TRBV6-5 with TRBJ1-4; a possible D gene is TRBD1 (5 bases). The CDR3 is CASSYQGTNEKLFF. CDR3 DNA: TGTGCCAGCAGTTATCAGGGAACTAATGAAAAACTGTTTTTT.